The present entry profiles one T cell receptor beta chain with its context. The target antigen is unknown. Looked up from germline, CDR1 is SQVTM and CDR2 is ANQGSEA. Deletions cut 4 bases from V and 1 base from J, with 14 bases between. The CDR3 runs 14 residues. These data originate in a study of CD8 T cells in Susac syndrome. In the study overall: Clinical remission applied to fewer than ten sequenced Susac syndrome patients, and more than five had active disease. Study-wide findings and caveats: The study's TCR sequencing and HLA analysis drew on a certain number of individuals. That number was acknowledged as relatively small.

Reverse transcription of about 0.5 to 1 ug RNA was carried out with random hexamers. TCRdb reanalysed the immunoSEQ multiplex PCR reads using MiXCR and keeps one entry per CDR3 protein. The sample lists under 200,000 distinct CDR3 sequences, around 95% seen once, with around 0.096% in the top ten. TCR beta sequencing covered blood CD8+ and CD4+ T cells. It was negative isolation that provided the CD8+ and CD4+ T cells, whereas TEMRA cells were enriched by FACS. This clonotype was sampled from a human donor with Susac syndrome. The chain joins TRBV29-1 to TRBJ2-7; no reliable D call. Sequencing used CD4+ T cells from PBMCs. In DNA form, the CDR3 reads TGCAGCGTTGCCCCACGTGGGTGGTCCTACGAGCAGTACTTC. Translating it yields CSVAPRGWSYEQYF.